The sequence of this TCR beta chain was determined in a study of blood T cell repertoires in COVID-19. As for the study in general: Sources were T cells, B-cell-depleted T cells, or PBMCs; the material itself was cDNA or gDNA.

Trimming stripped 0 bases from V and 0 bases from J, with 19 bases between. This CDR3 has 19 residues. Germline V gene sequence: CDR1 MNHEY, CDR2 SVGEGT. In the original analysis: It was from reference gene primer amplification that nucleated cell counts were estimated. Produced via immunoSEQ multiplex PCR; TCRdb's table is partial and in-frame only. V and J calls and clone size are as listed in that table; D and trimming were resolved from the DNA. Counted here are about 150,000 clones, under 95% occurring once; the ten biggest clones make up around 0.55%. The sequenced material came from peripheral blood. This sequence originates from a man between 50 and 59 years old with acute or convalescent COVID-19. The chain links TRBV6-2 or TRBV6-3 to TRBJ2-3; D perhaps matches TRBD2 (6 bases). The CDR3 sequence: CASSYSTVESSGSTDTQYF. The CDR3 DNA sequence: TGTGCCAGCAGTTACTCTACCGTCGAATCAAGCGGGAGCACAGATACGCAGTATTTT.